These 24 T cell receptor beta chains came from one sample sequenced in a study of blood T cell repertoires in COVID-19. The assay was immunoSEQ multiplex PCR, and TCRdb's table has in-frame clones only and misses some. This sample yields 95,000 to 110,000 clones, of which roughly nine tenths are seen a single time; approximately 17% belongs to the top ten. The source material was peripheral blood. The receptor source for this set is a woman older than 75 in a cohort sampled during active COVID-19.

The chain has TRBV6-6 and TRBJ1-5; D unclear. V was trimmed by 6 bases and J by 5 bases, leaving 17 bases between them. Germline assignment: CDR1 MNHNY and CDR2 SVGAGI (reference sequence). The CDR3 is 15 amino acids. As DNA, the CDR3 is TGTGCCAGCAGCCCTCTTCTGAACGGTGATCAGCCCCAGCATTTT. This encodes CASSPLLNGDQPQHF.

A note on this clone: Other DNA sequences in this specimen translate into the identical CDR3. The J gene is TRBJ2-1, the V gene TRBV27; 10 bases are shared with TRBD2. The V and J ends lost 6 bases and 5 bases, in that order; junction bases with no gene match: 4. CDR3 length equals 14 residues. Germline CDR1 reads MNHEY; CDR2 reads SMNVEV (reference sequence). DNA for the CDR3: TGTGCCAGCAGCCCTGGACTAGCGGACAATGAGCAGTTCTTC. Its protein product is CASSPGLADNEQFF.

This sequence joins TRBV28 and TRBJ2-7; 7 bases map to TRBD2. Germline CDR1 is MDHEN and CDR2 is SYDVKM. V shed 2 bases and J 6 bases; nucleotides not matched to a gene: 7. The CDR3 runs to 14 residues. As DNA, the CDR3 is TGTGCCAGCAGTTTAGCTAGCGGAGGACTCGAGCAGTACTTC. Translated: CASSLASGGLEQYF.

The chain joins TRBV12-3 or TRBV12-4 to TRBJ2-7; perhaps TRBD1 as D (6 bases). V lost 10 bases and J lost 5, with 18 bases in between. The CDR3 covers 13 residues. CDR3 sequence: CATIHPGTNEQYF. As DNA, the CDR3 is TGTGCCACCATCCATCCGGGGACAAACGAGCAGTACTTC.

The chain combines TRBV5-1 with TRBJ1-4; tentative D call: TRBD1 (6 bases). This CDR3 contains 15 residues. Germline values: CDR1 SGHRS, CDR2 YFSETQ. Trimming took 5 bases from V and 1 from J, leaving 12 bases between them. As DNA, the CDR3 is TGCGCCAGCAGTGACCCCAGGGGAACTAATGAAAAACTGTTTTTT. Protein sequence: CASSDPRGTNEKLFF.

In regard to this clone: One junction end does not reproduce the germline sequence, and a read error may be involved. This sequence joins TRBV7-7 and TRBJ2-7; 10 bases are a match to TRBD1. Looked up from germline, CDR1 is SSHAT and CDR2 is FNYEAQ (reference sequence). This CDR3 is 14 amino acids long. For the CDR3, the DNA is TGTGCTAGCAGCCTGGGACAGGGGCCTAGCGAGCAGTACTTC. Its protein product is CASSLGQGPSEQYF.

This clone was counted a single time. The chain links TRBV6-2 or TRBV6-3 to TRBJ2-7; the D gene is possibly TRBD2 (5 bases). Germline CDR1 and CDR2: MNHEY and SVGEGT. The CDR3 runs 13 residues. V lost 4 bases and J 4 bases, leaving 11 bases between the germline ends. In nucleotides, the CDR3 is TGTGCCAGCAGTTTAGGGTCGGGATACGAGCAGTACTTC. This translates into CASSLGSGYEQYF.

The chain joins TRBV19 to TRBJ2-2, with D maybe TRBD1 (8 bases). CDR1 is LNHDA, CDR2 SQIVND, per germline (reference sequence). The CDR3 runs to 14 residues. V shed 7 bases and J shed 4 bases, with 13 bases lying between them. The CDR3 sequence is CASKTGEGTGELFF. CDR3 coding DNA: TGTGCCAGTAAGACAGGGGAGGGCACCGGGGAGCTGTTTTTT.

The gene calls are TRBV6-4 and TRBJ1-6; tentative D call: TRBD1 (5 bases). V dropped 6 bases and J dropped 12 bases, with 21 bases sitting between them. The germline CDR1 and CDR2 sequences are MRHNA and SNTAGT. The CDR3 runs to 15 residues. The CDR3 coding sequence is TGTGCCAGCAGCAATACTCCCAGGGAGGGAGGACCCCTCCACTTT. Its protein product is CASSNTPREGGPLHF.

The V call is TRBV25-1, the J call TRBJ1-6; tentative D call: TRBD1 (5 bases). Germline-derived CDR1 and CDR2 are MGHDK and SYGVNS. The ends were cut back, 3 bases at V and 0 bases at J, with 15 bases in the middle. The length of the CDR3 is 18 residues. CDR3 coding DNA: TGTGCCAGCAGTGATTGGGGGGATCCGAGCTCCTATAATTCACCCCTCCACTTT. It encodes CASSDWGDPSSYNSPLHF.

This clone was seen just once. The chain links TRBV4-2 to TRBJ2-7; 9 nucleotides align to TRBD1. The germline V gene encodes CDR1 LGHNA and CDR2 YNFKEQ. CDR3 length: 15 amino acids. V dropped 3 bases and J dropped 3; count of bases not matched to a gene: 6. CDR3: CASSQEGQGFYEQYF. DNA for the CDR3: TGTGCCAGCAGCCAGGAAGGACAGGGGTTCTACGAGCAGTACTTC.

The rearrangement uses TRBV5-1 and TRBJ2-1; the D is unclear. The CDR3 loop spans 12 amino acids. Trimming cost V 1 base and J 4 bases, with 3 bases left between them. CDR1 and CDR2 from the germline V gene are SGHRS and YFSETQ. The CDR3 DNA follows: TGCGCCAGCAGCTTGCTATACAATGAGCAGTTCTTC. Translated, it gives CASSLLYNEQFF.

The V gene is TRBV5-4, the J gene TRBJ2-5, with a weak D call TRBD1 (6 bases). CDR1 SGHNT and CDR2 YYREEE come from the germline V gene (reference sequence). Trimming took off 10 bases at V and 5 bases at J, with 18 bases between the two ends. The CDR3 spans 13 residues. CDR3: CALKKGDGETQYF. In DNA form, the CDR3 reads TGTGCCCTTAAGAAGGGGGATGGGGAGACCCAGTACTTC.

The chain combines TRBV18 with TRBJ1-6; D is ambiguous. CDR1 KGHSH and CDR2 LQKENI come from the germline V gene. The CDR3 is 14 amino acids. V was clipped by 3 bases and J by 14 bases, with 17 bases between them. The CDR3 sequence is CASSPGGPSAALHF. DNA of the CDR3: TGTGCCAGCTCACCGGGAGGGCCTTCTGCGGCCCTCCACTTT.

CDR3 sequence: CASTFSGTSREGGYTF. The CDR3 DNA reads TGCGCCAGCACCTTTTCCGGGACCTCCCGGGAGGGAGGCTACACCTTC. The chain joins TRBV5-1 to TRBJ1-2; D perhaps matches TRBD1 (5 bases). The CDR3 has 16 amino acids. V lost 6 bases to trimming and J lost 8 bases, with 26 bases between them. Germline CDR1 is SGHRS and CDR2 is YFSETQ.

V and J are TRBV7-9 and TRBJ1-1, with D hard to call. The CDR3 length is 15 residues. Germline V lookup: CDR1 SEHNR, CDR2 FQNEAQ (reference sequence). The germline V and J ends were trimmed by 5 bases and 1 base, with 14 bases remaining between them. In DNA form, the CDR3 reads TGTGCCAGCAGCATACAAGAGGGAAAGAACACTGAAGCTTTCTTT. This gives the protein CASSIQEGKNTEAFF.

V is TRBV28 and J is TRBJ2-1, with D unresolved. The germline gives CDR1 MDHEN, CDR2 SYDVKM. The CDR3 contains 14 residues. Trimming cost V 3 bases and J 8 bases, with 14 bases left between them. Here the CDR3 reads CASSFFPGTDEQFF. For the CDR3, the DNA is TGTGCCAGCAGTTTTTTTCCAGGTACGGATGAGCAGTTCTTC.

In this sample, this clone turned up many times. V gene TRBV7-9 combines with J gene TRBJ2-2; weak D call: TRBD2 (6 bases). V was clipped by 5 bases and J by 4 bases, with 17 bases between them. This CDR3 is 16 amino acids long. Per germline, CDR1 SEHNR and CDR2 FQNEAQ (reference sequence). Written as DNA, the CDR3 is TGTGCCAGCAGCCCGGGAGAGGGCACCTCCACCGGGGAGCTGTTTTTT. This translates into CASSPGEGTSTGELFF.

V gene TRBV27 combines with J gene TRBJ2-7, with 11 bases identical to TRBD1. V shed 7 bases, J shed 6 bases, and the junction held 8 bases outside the gene matches. This CDR3 contains 14 residues. Germline V CDR1 and CDR2: MNHEY, SMNVEV (reference sequence). The CDR3 here is CASKEGQGAGEQYF. Written as DNA, the CDR3 is TGTGCCAGCAAGGAAGGACAGGGGGCGGGCGAGCAGTACTTC.

The chain uses TRBV19 and TRBJ2-1; 7 bases match TRBD2. CDR3 length: 17 residues. Germline loops: CDR1 LNHDA, CDR2 SQIVND (reference sequence). Trimming removed 7 bases from V and 5 bases from J; junction bases left unmatched: 17. CDR3 loop: CASNSAGLARAHNEQFF. CDR3 in DNA: TGTGCCAGTAATTCAGCGGGGCTAGCTAGGGCCCACAATGAGCAGTTCTTC.

The chain is built from TRBV30 and TRBJ2-1; TRBD1 agrees at 8 bases. This CDR3 is built from 16 residues. V gave up 2 bases and J gave up 6 bases; unmatched junction bases: 12. Germline CDR1 is GTSNPN and CDR2 is SVGIG (reference sequence). CDR3 loop: CAWSPPNRGVSNEQFF. CDR3 coding DNA: TGTGCCTGGAGTCCCCCCAACAGGGGGGTAAGCAATGAGCAGTTCTTC.

This sequence joins TRBV7-9 and TRBJ2-5; weak D call: TRBD2 (6 bases). Germline CDR1 and CDR2: SEHNR and FQNEAQ (reference sequence). Trimming removed 5 bases from V and 2 bases from J, with 15 bases in between. CDR3 length: 15 residues. CDR3 in amino acids: CASSRREDYQETQYF. The CDR3 bases are TGTGCCAGCAGCCGCCGTGAGGACTATCAAGAGACCCAGTACTTC.

The rearrangement uses TRBV9 and TRBJ2-1; TRBD2 matches 13 bases. Trimming at V came to 3 bases and at J to 7 bases, leaving 7 bases not matched to a gene. CDR3 length: 16 amino acids. The germline gives CDR1 SGDLS, CDR2 YYNGEE. CDR3 in amino acids: CASSAPGLAGWNEQFF. Written as DNA, the CDR3 is TGTGCCAGCAGCGCCCCGGGACTAGCGGGGTGGAATGAGCAGTTCTTC.

This clone was seen a single time. The V call is TRBV9, the J call TRBJ1-6; 9 bases match TRBD1. This CDR3 has 15 residues. Germline CDR1 reads SGDLS; CDR2 reads YYNGEE. V gave up 4 bases and J gave up 7 bases; unmatched junction bases: 6. The CDR3 region is CASSSRQGGNSPLHF. In DNA form, the CDR3 reads TGTGCCAGCAGCTCGCGACAGGGGGGGAATTCACCCCTCCACTTT.